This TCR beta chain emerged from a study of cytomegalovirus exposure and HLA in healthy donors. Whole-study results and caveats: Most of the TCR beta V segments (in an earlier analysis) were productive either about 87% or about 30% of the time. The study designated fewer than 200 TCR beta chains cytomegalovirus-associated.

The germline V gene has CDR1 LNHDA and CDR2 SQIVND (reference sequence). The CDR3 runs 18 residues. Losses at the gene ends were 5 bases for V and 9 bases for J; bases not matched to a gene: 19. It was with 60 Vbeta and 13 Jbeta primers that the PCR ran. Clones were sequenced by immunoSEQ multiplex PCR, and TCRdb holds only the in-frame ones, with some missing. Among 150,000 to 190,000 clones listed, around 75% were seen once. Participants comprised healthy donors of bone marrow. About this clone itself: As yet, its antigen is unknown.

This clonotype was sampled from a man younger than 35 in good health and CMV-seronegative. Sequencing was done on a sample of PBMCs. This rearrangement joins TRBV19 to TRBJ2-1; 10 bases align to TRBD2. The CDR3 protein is CASSPLASGRGRQSEQFF. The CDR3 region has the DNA TGTGCCAGTAGTCCTCTGGCGAGCGGGAGGGGACGTCAGAGTGAGCAGTTCTTC.